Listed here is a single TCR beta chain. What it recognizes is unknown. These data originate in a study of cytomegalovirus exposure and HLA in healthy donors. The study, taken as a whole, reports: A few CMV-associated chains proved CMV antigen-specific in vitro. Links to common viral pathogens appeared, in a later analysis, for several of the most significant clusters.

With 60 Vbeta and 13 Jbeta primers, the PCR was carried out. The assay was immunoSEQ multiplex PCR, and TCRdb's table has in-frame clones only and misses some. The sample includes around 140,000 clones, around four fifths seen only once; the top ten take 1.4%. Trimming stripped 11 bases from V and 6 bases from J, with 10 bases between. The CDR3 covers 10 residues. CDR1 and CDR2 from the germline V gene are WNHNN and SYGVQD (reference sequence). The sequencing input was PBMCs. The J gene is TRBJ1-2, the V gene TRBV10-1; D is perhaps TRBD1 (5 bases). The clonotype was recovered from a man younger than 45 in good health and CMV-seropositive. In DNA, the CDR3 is TGCGCCCCCGGGGGGAATGGCTACACCTTC. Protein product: CAPGGNGYTF.